These 15 T cell receptor beta chains were sequenced from one sample in a study of T cells in women clearing cervical HPV infection. Profiled with immunoSEQ multiplex PCR; TCRdb holds only in-frame clones, not every one. The table for this sample gives over 30,000 clones. The material sequenced was blood buffy coat. These receptors were taken from a woman between 18 and 70 years old with a cervical HPV16 infection that either progressed to CIN3+ or cleared (not recorded which).

Of note for this clone: The read finishes 3 residues shy of the CDR3 end, and the germline J gene is used to complete it. V and J are TRBV10-3 and TRBJ2-7; 10 bases align to TRBD1. Germline V lookup: CDR1 ENHRY, CDR2 SYGVKD. V lost 7 bases, J lost 5 bases, and 8 bases stayed unmatched. The CDR3 extends over 14 amino acids. The sequenced part of the CDR3 DNA is TGTGCCATCACCTCGGGACAGGGGCTGAACGAG. Amino acid sequence: CAITSGQGLNE. The entire CDR3 protein is CAITSGQGLNEQYF.

About this clone itself: The DNA ends 3 residues before the CDR3 does, and the rest of the CDR3 is filled in from the germline J gene. The chain carries TRBV5-1 and TRBJ2-5; unclear D gene. The germline gives CDR1 SGHRS, CDR2 YFSETQ. The V gene lost 7 bases and the J gene lost 2 bases, with 9 bases spanning the gap. There are 12 residues in the CDR3. Incomplete CDR3 DNA: TGCGCCAGCGCGGATCTACAAGAGACC. It is translated as CASADLQET. In full, the CDR3 is CASADLQETQYF.

Comments on this clone: Read coverage stops 3 residues before the CDR3 terminus; the germline J gene supplies the remainder. The V gene is TRBV28, the J gene TRBJ2-2; 9 bases map to TRBD2. Trimming took 5 bases from V and 4 from J; bases not matched to a gene: 8. Germline CDR1 and CDR2: MDHEN and SYDVKM. This CDR3 comprises 16 residues. CDR3 DNA, as far as it was read: TGTGCCAGCAGTCCCCCCGGCGGGGGGGGCACCGGGGAG. This encodes CASSPPGGGGTGE. The CDR3 reads in full as CASSPPGGGGTGELFF. The whole variable domain, filled in from reference TRBV28 and TRBJ2-2, reads DVKVTQSSRYLVKRTGEKVFLECVQDMDHENMFWYRQDPGLGLRLIYFSYDVKMKEKGDIPEGYSVSREKKERFSLILESASTNQTSMYLCASSPPGGGGTGELFFGEGSRLTVL.

A note on this clone: The read ends 3 residues shy of where the CDR3 ends; the end is completed using the germline J gene. V gene TRBV5-5 combines with J gene TRBJ2-7; 12 bases align to TRBD2. Germline V CDR1 and CDR2: SGHKS, YYEKEE (reference sequence). This CDR3 region has 15 residues. The ends lost 4 bases at V and 4 bases at J; junction bases unmatched: 6. The CDR3 DNA, read in part, is TGTGCCAGCAGCCCTAGACTAGCGGGAGAGTACGAG. Translation gives CASSPRLAGEYE. The whole CDR3 reads CASSPRLAGEYEQYF.

A word on this clone: An end of the junction does not agree with germline; a read error may underlie this. Coverage ceases 3 residues before the CDR3 finishes, and the germline J gene fills in the end. The V gene is TRBV11-2, the J gene TRBJ1-2; tentatively, D is TRBD1 (6 bases). Germline V gene lookup returns CDR1 SGHAT and CDR2 FQNNGV. The length of the CDR3 is 15 residues. CDR3 DNA, as far as it was read: TGTGCCAGCAGCCTAGAGGGGGGGAGTACCTACGAC. Protein product: CASSLEGGSTYD. The entire CDR3 sequence reads CASSLEGGSTYDYTF.

On this clone: The read stops 3 residues short of the end of the CDR3; the missing end is completed from the germline J gene. The V call is TRBV7-9, the J call TRBJ2-3, with TRBD2 matching over 7 bases. This CDR3 has 15 amino acids. The germline gives CDR1 SEHNR, CDR2 FQNEAQ (reference sequence). V lost 7 bases to trimming and J lost 2 bases; unmatched junction nucleotides: 9. The sequenced part of the CDR3 DNA is TGTGCCAGCATCGATTTGAGCGGGACCACAGATACG. It translates to CASIDLSGTTDT. The whole CDR3 reads CASIDLSGTTDTQYF.

About this clone: Sequence at one end of the junction differs from germline and may be a read error. The observed sequence ends 3 residues before the CDR3 terminus, with the missing tail filled in from the germline J gene. The chain uses TRBV7-9 and TRBJ1-2; a weak D match, TRBD1 (5 bases). CDR1 is SEHNR, CDR2 FQNEAQ, per germline (reference sequence). The CDR3 is 14 amino acids. CDR3 in amino acids: CSSSSPGLSYGYTF. CDR3 DNA (partial): TGTTCCAGCAGTTCACCGGGACTGAGCTATGGC.

Notes on this clone: The germline gene is not matched at one end of the junction; a read error may be the cause. With the read ending 3 residues before the CDR3 end, the germline J gene is used to fill in that end. The chain combines TRBV30 with TRBJ1-2; D unclear. Germline V gene lookup returns CDR1 GTSNPN and CDR2 SVGIG (reference sequence). The CDR3 is 15 residues long. CDR3 amino acids: CAWSVGSGSAYDYTF. The CDR3 DNA, read in part, is TGTGCCTGGAGTGTCGGTAGCGGGAGCGCCTATGAC.

Remarks on this clone: The CDR3 end falls 3 residues outside the read, so it is completed with the germline J gene. This rearrangement joins TRBV13 to TRBJ1-1, with 10 bases identical to TRBD1. In germline, CDR1 is PRHDT, CDR2 FYEKMQ (reference sequence). This CDR3 contains 13 residues. V lost 5 bases and J lost 5; bases outside the gene matches: 2. The CDR3: CASSLGQGTEAFF. Partial CDR3 DNA: TGTGCCAGCAGCCTGGGACAGGGGACTGAA. Full variable domain (remainder filled in from reference TRBV13 and TRBJ1-1): AAGVIQSPRHLIKEKRETATLKCYPIPRHDTVYWYQQGPGQDPQFLISFYEKMQSDKGSIPDRFSAQQFSDYHSELNMSSLELGDSALYFCASSLGQGTEAFFGQGTRLTVV.

Concerning this clone itself: The CDR3 is cut off 3 residues early in the read; its end comes from the germline J gene. The chain combines TRBV12-3 or TRBV12-4 with TRBJ2-1; D unclear. CDR3 length: 11 residues. The V end was cut by 3 bases, the J end by 6 bases, with 3 bases between. The CDR3 sequence: CASSFLNEQFF. CDR3 bases read: TGTGCCAGCAGTTTTCTCAATGAG.

Regarding this clone: The CDR3 extends 3 residues past the end of the read, so its final part is completed from the germline J gene. This chain links TRBV23-1 with TRBJ1-2; tentatively, D is TRBD1 (5 bases). TRBV23-1 carries the ORF label, with uncertain function. This CDR3 region has 14 residues. V was cut by 3 bases and J by 4 bases, with 12 bases left in between. The covered CDR3 bases are TGCGCCAGCAGTCAGCAACAGGCGCCCTATGGC. It specifies CASSQQQAPYG. The entire CDR3 reads CASSQQQAPYGYTF.

Turning to this clone: The read terminates 3 residues before the CDR3 end, so the remaining end is supplied by the germline J gene. The chain links TRBV29-1 to TRBJ1-2, with a possible D match to TRBD1 (6 bases). Germline assignment: CDR1 SQVTM and CDR2 ANQGSEA. CDR3 size: 13 residues. The CDR3 region is CSVEDPGAGGYTF. CDR3 DNA (partial): TGCAGCGTTGAAGATCCAGGGGCCGGCGGC.

The covered CDR3 bases are TGTGCCAGCAGAAACGTAGCGGGAGGGCTCTCCTACGAG. This gives the protein CASRNVAGGLSYE. The whole CDR3 protein reads CASRNVAGGLSYEQYF. V is TRBV2 and J is TRBJ2-7, with 11 bases aligning to TRBD2. Read coverage stops 3 residues before the CDR3 terminus; the germline J gene supplies the remainder. V lost 6 bases to trimming and J lost 0 bases; unmatched junction nucleotides: 7. CDR1 is SNHLY, CDR2 FYNNEI, per germline. CDR3 length equals 16 residues.

Worth noting for this clone: The read terminates 3 residues before the CDR3 end, so the remaining end is supplied by the germline J gene. The chain couples TRBV6-1 to TRBJ1-2; TRBD1 aligns across 8 bases. The CDR3 consists of 14 residues. Germline V CDR1 and CDR2: MNHNS, SASEGT. Here the CDR3 reads CASSGQGRTDTYTF. Partial CDR3 DNA: TGTGCCAGCAGTGGACAGGGGAGAACAGATACC.

Regarding this clone: The sequence runs out 3 residues before the end of the CDR3; the remainder is reconstructed from the germline J gene. V and J are TRBV20-1 and TRBJ1-4, with 9 bases that match TRBD1. This CDR3 has 14 amino acids. CDR1 DFQATT and CDR2 SNEGSKA come from the germline V gene (reference sequence). The CDR3 bases that were read are TGCAGTGCTATCTCAGGGACAGGGAATTCACCA. Translating it yields CSAISGTGNSP. Given in full, the CDR3 is CSAISGTGNSPLFF.